This section outlines one TCR beta chain sequence together with its context. The target antigen is unknown. The DNA is omitted, as the CDR3 cannot be located on it reliably, and the CDR3 follows TCRdb's listing. Only in-frame clones appear in the TCRdb table, and some are missing; sequencing was by immunoSEQ multiplex PCR. The sample lists about 820,000 clones; over 90% were seen once. The record originates from a study of shared clonotypes between healthy human individuals. Study-level points and caveats: Tissue TCR repertoires likely differ from these blood-only repertoires. Having only a few donors restricted how much genetic and exposure-history diversity was captured.

CD45RO negativity and positive selection for CCR7 defined naive CD8 cells, a population that excluded terminally differentiated effector memory CD45RA+ cells. The CDR3 numbers 14 amino acids, ends counted. Germline CDR1 reads MNHEY; CDR2 reads SMNVEV (reference sequence). The source of this sequence is a man aged 25 to 40 in good health. This chain joins TRBV27 and TRBJ2-7; TRBD1, the table's D call, was not compared with the DNA. Sequenced input: naive CD8+ T cells sorted from blood. The CDR3 region is CASSSSGHPREQYF.